This T cell receptor beta chain was identified in a study of T cells in localized non-small cell lung cancer. Study results and limitations: Uninvolved adjacent lung, not tumor, had the highest T cell clonality. Among blood samples, higher T cell density accompanied longer overall survival. The study detected a median roughly 61 of the top 100 tumor clones in adjacent lung. It remains possible that heterogeneity exists, since only one tumor region was sequenced.

Of note for this clone: Its antigen is unidentified.

The germline gives CDR1 SGHDT, CDR2 YYEEEE. Trimming stripped 2 bases from V and 2 bases from J, with 10 bases between. CDR3 size: 14 residues. TCRdb keeps only in-frame clones here, not all; method: immunoSEQ multiplex PCR. The table lists approximately 20,000 clones, around 85% of them singletons. This sequence originates from a man aged 40 to 75 with stage I lung adenocarcinoma. The V and J genes are TRBV5-6 and TRBJ2-5; D possibly corresponds to TRBD2 (6 bases). Source: peripheral blood, taken before any cancer treatment. The CDR3 spells CASSFAGTQETQYF. In nucleotides, the CDR3 is TGTGCCAGCAGCTTCGCGGGGACTCAAGAGACCCAGTACTTC.